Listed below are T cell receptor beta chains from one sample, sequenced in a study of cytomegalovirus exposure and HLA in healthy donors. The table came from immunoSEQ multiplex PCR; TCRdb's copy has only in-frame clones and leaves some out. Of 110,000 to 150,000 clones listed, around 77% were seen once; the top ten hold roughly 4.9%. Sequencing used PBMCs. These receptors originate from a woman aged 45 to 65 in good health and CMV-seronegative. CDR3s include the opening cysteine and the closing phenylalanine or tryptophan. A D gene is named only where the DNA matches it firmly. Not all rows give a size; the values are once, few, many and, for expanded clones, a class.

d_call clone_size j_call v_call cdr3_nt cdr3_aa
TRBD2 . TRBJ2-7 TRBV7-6 TGTGCCAGCAGCACACCGACTAGCGGGGGCGGGTACGAGCAGTACTTC CASSTPTSGGGYEQYF
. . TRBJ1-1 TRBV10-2 TGCGCCAGCAGTGACCACATCCAGACTGAAGCTTTCTTT CASSDHIQTEAFF
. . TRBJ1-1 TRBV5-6 TGTGCCAGCAGCCTGATCGACAGGACCAACACTGAAGCTTTCTTT CASSLIDRTNTEAFF
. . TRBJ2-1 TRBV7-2 TGTGCCAGCAGCTTAGGTCTAGCCTACAATGAGCAGTTCTTC CASSLGLAYNEQFF
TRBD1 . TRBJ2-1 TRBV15 TGTGCCACCAGCAGTACAGGGGACCCGTACAATGAGCAGTTCTTC CATSSTGDPYNEQFF
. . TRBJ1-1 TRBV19 TGTGCCAGCAGTAACCAGGGGCGAGCTTTCTTT CASSNQGRAFF
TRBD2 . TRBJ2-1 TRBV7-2 TGTGCCAGCAGCCGAGCGGGGGCCTCCTACAATGAGCAGTTCTTC CASSRAGASYNEQFF
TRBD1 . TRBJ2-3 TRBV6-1 TGTGCCGGAGACAGGGGGCTGGAAACAGATACGCAGTATTTT CAGDRGLETDTQYF
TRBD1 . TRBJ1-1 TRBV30 TGTGCCTGGAGTCTTTCCTCAGGGGGCTCTGAAGCTTTCTTT CAWSLSSGGSEAFF
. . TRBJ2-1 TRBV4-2 TGTGCCAGCAGCCAGGAACCGGGCTCCTACAATGAGCAGTTCTTC CASSQEPGSYNEQFF
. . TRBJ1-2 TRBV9 TGTGCCAGCAGCGGAGGACTGTGGTATGGCTACACCTTC CASSGGLWYGYTF
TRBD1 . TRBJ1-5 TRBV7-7 TGTGCTAGCAGCTCAGACAGGGGGCTTCAGCCCCAGCATTTT CASSSDRGLQPQHF
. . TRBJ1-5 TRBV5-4 TGTGCCAGCAGCCCGGGTCCGTCCATTCAGCCCCAGCATTTT CASSPGPSIQPQHF
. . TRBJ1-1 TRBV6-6 TGTGCCAGCAGTTCCTTAGACAGTCTGAACACTGAAGCTTTCTTT CASSSLDSLNTEAFF
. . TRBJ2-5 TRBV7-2 TGTGCCAGCAGCTTAGCGCGAGGAGCGTTGTACCAAGAGACCCAGTACTTC CASSLARGALYQETQYF
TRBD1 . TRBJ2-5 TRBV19 TGTGCCAGTAGGGTGGGGACAGGAGGGGTGGAGACCCAGTACTTC CASRVGTGGVETQYF
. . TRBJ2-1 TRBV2 TGTGCCAGCAGTCCCTTTCCCTACAATGAGCAGTTCTTC CASSPFPYNEQFF
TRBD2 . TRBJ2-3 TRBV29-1 TGCAGCGTTGGATCTAGCGGGGGGCACACAGATACGCAGTATTTT CSVGSSGGHTDTQYF
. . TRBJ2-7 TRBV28 TGTGCCAGCAGTAGAGGCAGGGTCCCCTACGAGCAGTACTTC CASSRGRVPYEQYF
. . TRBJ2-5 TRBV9 TGTGCCAGCAGCGTAGCCCAGGGGAAGGGTGAGACCCAGTACTTC CASSVAQGKGETQYF
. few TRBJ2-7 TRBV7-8 TGTGCCAGCAGCTTAGCAGGGGGCTACGAGCAGTACTTC CASSLAGGYEQYF
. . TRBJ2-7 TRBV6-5 TGTGCCAGCAAAAGAATTAACGAGCAGTACTTC CASKRINEQYF
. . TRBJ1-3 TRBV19 TGTGCCAGCTCCAGGGGAAACACCATATATTTT CASSRGNTIYF
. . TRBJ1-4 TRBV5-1 TGCGCCAGCAGTGAACACAATGCCGATAATGAAAAACTGTTTTTT CASSEHNADNEKLFF
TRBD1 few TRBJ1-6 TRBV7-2 TGTGCCAGCAGCCTAAGACAGGGCGGTGGTTCACCCCTCCACTTT CASSLRQGGGSPLHF
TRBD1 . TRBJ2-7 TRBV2 TGTGCCAGCAGTGATCAGGGGGCGAGCTCCTACGAGCAGTACTTC CASSDQGASSYEQYF
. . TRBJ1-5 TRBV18 TGTGCCAGCTCAGACACCTCTAATCAGCCCCAGCATTTT CASSDTSNQPQHF
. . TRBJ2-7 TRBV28 TGTGCCAGCAGTTTACTGGGGGCGCGGGAGCAGTACTTC CASSLLGAREQYF
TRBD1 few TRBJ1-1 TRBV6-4 TGTGCCAGCAGTGACTCAGGGGGCGGAAACACTGAAGCTTTCTTT CASSDSGGGNTEAFF
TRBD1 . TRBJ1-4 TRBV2 TGTGCCAGCAGTCTCGGGTTGGGACAGGGGGAAGAAAAACTGTTTTTT CASSLGLGQGEEKLFF
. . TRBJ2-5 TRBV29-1 TGCAGCGGACAGGTGACCGAAGAGACCCAGTACTTC CSGQVTEETQYF
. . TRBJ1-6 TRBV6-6 TGTGCCAGCAGTTACATGGAACCCCCTCGAGGTTCACCCCTCCACTTT CASSYMEPPRGSPLHF